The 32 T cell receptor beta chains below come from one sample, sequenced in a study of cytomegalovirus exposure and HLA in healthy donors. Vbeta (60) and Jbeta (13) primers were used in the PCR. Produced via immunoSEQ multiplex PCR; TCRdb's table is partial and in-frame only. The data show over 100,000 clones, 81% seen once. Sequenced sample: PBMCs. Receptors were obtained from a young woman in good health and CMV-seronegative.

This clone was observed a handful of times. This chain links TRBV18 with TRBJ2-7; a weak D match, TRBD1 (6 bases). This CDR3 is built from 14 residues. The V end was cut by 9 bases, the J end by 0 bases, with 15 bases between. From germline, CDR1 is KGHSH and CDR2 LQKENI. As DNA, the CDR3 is TGTGCCAGTTCGAATGGACAGACCTCCTACGAGCAGTACTTC. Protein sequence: CASSNGQTSYEQYF.

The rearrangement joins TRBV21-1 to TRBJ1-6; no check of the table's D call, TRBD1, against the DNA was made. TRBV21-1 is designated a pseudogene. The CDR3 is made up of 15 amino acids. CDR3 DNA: TGTGCCAGCAGCAGGCGACAGGCCTTTAATTCACCCCTCCACTTT. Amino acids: CASSRRQAFNSPLHF.

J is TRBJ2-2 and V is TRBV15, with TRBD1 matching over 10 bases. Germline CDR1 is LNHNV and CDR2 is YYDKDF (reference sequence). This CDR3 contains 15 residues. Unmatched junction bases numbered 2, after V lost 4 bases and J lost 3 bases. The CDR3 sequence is CATSIGTGDTGELFF. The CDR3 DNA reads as TGTGCCACCAGCATAGGGACAGGGGACACCGGGGAGCTGTTTTTT.

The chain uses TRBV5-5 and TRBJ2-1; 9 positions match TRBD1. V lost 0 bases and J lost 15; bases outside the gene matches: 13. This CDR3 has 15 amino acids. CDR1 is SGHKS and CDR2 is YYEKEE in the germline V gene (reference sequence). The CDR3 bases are TGTGCCAGCAGCTTGGCCGGCGGGACAGGGCCAAAAGGGTTCTTC. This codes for CASSLAGGTGPKGFF.

CDR3 nucleotides: TGTGCCAGCGGACATAGGACCGGGGAGCTGTTTTTT. Translation: CASGHRTGELFF. The J gene is TRBJ2-2, the V gene TRBV7-2; possible D gene TRBD1, 5 bases. The germline gives CDR1 SGHTA, CDR2 FQGNSA. V gave up 8 bases and J gave up 5 bases, with 9 bases separating them. The CDR3 covers 12 residues.

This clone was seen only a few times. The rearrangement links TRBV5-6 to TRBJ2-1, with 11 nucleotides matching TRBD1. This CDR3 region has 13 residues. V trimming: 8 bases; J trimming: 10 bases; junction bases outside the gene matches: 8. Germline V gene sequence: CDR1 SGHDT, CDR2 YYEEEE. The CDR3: CASRDRGSKEQFF. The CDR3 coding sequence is TGTGCCAGTAGGGACAGGGGGAGCAAGGAGCAGTTCTTC.

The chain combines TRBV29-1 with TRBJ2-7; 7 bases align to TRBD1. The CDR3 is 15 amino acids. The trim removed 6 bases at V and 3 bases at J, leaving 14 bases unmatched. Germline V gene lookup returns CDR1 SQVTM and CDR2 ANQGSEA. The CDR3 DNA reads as TGCAGCGTCCTCCCAAATCCCGGGACAGACTACGAGCAGTACTTC. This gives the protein CSVLPNPGTDYEQYF.

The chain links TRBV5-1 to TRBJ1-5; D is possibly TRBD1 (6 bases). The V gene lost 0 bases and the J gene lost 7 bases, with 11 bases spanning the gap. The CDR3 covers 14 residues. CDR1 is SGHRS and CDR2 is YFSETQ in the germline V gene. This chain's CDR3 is CASSLDGQQQPQHF. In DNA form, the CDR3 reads TGCGCCAGCAGCTTGGACGGACAGCAGCAGCCCCAGCATTTT.

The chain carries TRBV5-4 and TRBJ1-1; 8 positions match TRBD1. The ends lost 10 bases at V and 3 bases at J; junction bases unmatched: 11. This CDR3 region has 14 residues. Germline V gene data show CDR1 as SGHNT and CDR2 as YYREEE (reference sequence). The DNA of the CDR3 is TGTGCCCTAAAGAGACAGGGGATGGACACTGAAGCTTTCTTT. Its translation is CALKRQGMDTEAFF. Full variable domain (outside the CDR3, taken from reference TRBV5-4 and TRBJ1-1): ETGVTQSPTHLIKTRGQQVTLRCSSQSGHNTVSWYQQALGQGPQFIFQYYREEENGRGNFPPRFSGLQFPNYSSELNVNALELDDSALYLCALKRQGMDTEAFFGQGTRLTVV.

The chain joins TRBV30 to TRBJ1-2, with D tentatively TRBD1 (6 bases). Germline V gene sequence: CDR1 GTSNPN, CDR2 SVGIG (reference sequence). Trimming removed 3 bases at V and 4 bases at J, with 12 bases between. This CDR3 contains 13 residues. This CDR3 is CAWSSRTAYGYTF. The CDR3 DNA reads TGTGCCTGGAGCTCCCGGACAGCCTATGGCTACACCTTC.

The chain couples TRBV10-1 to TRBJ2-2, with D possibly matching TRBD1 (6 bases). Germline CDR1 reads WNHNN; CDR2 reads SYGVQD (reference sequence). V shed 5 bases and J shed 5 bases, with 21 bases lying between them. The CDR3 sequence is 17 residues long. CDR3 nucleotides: TGCGCCAGCAGTCGTCCCACTGGACAGCGAGGGACCGGGGAGCTGTTTTTT. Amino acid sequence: CASSRPTGQRGTGELFF.

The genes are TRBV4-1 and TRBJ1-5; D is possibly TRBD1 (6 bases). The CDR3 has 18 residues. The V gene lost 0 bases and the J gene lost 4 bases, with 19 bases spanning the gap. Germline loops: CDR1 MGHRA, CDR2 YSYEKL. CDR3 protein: CASSQDLARGGLNQPQHF. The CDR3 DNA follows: TGCGCCAGCAGCCAAGATTTGGCAAGGGGGGGGCTTAATCAGCCCCAGCATTTT.

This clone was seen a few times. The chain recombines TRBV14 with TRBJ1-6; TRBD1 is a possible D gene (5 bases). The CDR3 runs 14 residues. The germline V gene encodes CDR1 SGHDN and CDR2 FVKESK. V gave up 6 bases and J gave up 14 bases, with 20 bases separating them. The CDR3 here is CASSYDSTNWALHF. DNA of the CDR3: TGTGCCAGCAGTTATGACAGTACTAATTGGGCCCTCCACTTT.

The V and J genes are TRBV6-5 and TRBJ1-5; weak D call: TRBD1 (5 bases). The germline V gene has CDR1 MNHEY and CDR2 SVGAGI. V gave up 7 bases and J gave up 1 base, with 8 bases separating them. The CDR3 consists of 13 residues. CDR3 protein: CASNGGSNQPQHF. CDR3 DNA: TGTGCCAGCAACGGGGGAAGCAATCAGCCCCAGCATTTT.

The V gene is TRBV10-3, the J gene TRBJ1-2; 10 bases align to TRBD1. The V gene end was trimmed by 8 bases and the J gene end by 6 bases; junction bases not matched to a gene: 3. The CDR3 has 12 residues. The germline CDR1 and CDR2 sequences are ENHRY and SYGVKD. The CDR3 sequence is CAIEDRGDGYTF. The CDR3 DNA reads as TGTGCCATCGAGGACAGGGGGGATGGCTACACCTTC.

CDR3 loop: CASSVGAGTYNEQFF. DNA of the CDR3: TGTGCCAGCAGCGTAGGTGCCGGGACTTACAATGAGCAGTTCTTC. This chain joins TRBV9 and TRBJ2-1; TRBD2 is a possible D gene (6 bases). The CDR3 consists of 15 residues. V was cut by 0 bases and J by 4 bases, with 11 bases left in between. Germline V CDR1 and CDR2: SGDLS, YYNGEE.

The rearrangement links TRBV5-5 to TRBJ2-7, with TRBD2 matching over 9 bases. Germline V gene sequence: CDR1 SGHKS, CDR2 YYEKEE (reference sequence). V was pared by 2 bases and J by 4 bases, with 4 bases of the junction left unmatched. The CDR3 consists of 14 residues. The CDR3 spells CASSFASGNYEQYF. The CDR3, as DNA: TGTGCCAGCAGCTTTGCTAGCGGGAATTACGAGCAGTACTTC.

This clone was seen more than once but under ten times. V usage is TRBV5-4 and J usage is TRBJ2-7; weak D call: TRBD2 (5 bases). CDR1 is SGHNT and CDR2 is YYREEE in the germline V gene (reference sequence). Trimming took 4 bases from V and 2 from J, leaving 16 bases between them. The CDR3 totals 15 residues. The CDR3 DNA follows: TGTGCCAGCAGCCGTGAAGTAGCGCCTACCTACGAGCAGTACTTC. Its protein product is CASSREVAPTYEQYF.

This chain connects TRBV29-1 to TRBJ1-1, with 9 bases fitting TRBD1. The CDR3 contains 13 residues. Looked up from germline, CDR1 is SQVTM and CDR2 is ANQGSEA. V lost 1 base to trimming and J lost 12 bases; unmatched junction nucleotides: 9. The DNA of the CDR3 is TGCAGCGTTGAAGGGACAGGGGCCCCGGTGTCTTTCTTT. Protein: CSVEGTGAPVSFF. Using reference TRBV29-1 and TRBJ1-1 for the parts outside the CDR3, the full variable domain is SAVISQKPSRDICQRGTSLTIQCQVDSQVTMMFWYRQQPGQSLTLIATANQGSEATYESGFVIDKFPISRPNLTFSTLTVSNMSPEDSSIYLCSVEGTGAPVSFFGQGTRLTVV.

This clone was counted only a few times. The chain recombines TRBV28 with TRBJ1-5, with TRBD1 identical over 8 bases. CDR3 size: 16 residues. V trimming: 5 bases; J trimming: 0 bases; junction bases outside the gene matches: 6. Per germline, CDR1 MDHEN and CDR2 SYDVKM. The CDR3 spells CASSPGGRDSNQPQHF. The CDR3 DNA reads TGTGCCAGCAGTCCAGGGGGCAGGGATAGCAATCAGCCCCAGCATTTT.

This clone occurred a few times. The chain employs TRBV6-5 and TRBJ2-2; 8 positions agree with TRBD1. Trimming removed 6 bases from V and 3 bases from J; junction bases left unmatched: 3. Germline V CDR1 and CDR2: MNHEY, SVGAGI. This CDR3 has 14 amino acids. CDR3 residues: CASRPTGDTGELFF. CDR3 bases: TGTGCCAGCAGGCCGACAGGGGACACCGGGGAGCTGTTTTTT.

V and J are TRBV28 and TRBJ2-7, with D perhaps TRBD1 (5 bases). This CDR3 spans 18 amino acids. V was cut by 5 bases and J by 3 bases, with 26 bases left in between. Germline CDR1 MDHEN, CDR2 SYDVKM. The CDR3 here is CASSAPLVKGPTGYEQYF. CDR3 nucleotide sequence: TGTGCCAGCAGTGCCCCCCTCGTAAAGGGGCCAACCGGCTACGAGCAGTACTTC.

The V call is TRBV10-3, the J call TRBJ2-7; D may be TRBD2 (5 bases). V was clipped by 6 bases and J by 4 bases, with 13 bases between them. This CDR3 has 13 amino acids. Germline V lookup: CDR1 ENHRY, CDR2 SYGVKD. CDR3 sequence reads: CAISTGSSYEQYF. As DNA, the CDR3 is TGTGCCATCAGCACGGGATCTTCTTACGAGCAGTACTTC.

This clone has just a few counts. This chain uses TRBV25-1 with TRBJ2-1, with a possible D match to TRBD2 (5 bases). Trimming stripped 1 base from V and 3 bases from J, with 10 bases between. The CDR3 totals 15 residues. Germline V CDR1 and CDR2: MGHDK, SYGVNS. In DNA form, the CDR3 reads TGTGCCAGCAGTGAATTACAACGGGACTACAATGAGCAGTTCTTC. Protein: CASSELQRDYNEQFF.

DNA of the CDR3: TGTGCCAGCCGCGAGGCGGGGAGCGCAAACATTCAGTACTTC. As protein: CASREAGSANIQYF. This chain connects TRBV2 to TRBJ2-4; D is perhaps TRBD2 (6 bases). V was trimmed by 8 bases and J by 6 bases, leaving 17 bases between them. The CDR3 spans 14 residues. The V gene's germline CDR1 is SNHLY and CDR2 FYNNEI.

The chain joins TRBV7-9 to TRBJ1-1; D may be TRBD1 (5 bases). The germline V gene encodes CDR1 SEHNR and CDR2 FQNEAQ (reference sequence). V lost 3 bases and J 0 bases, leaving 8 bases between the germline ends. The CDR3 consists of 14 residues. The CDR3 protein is CASSFQGLNTEAFF. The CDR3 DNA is TGTGCCAGCAGCTTTCAGGGCCTGAACACTGAAGCTTTCTTT.

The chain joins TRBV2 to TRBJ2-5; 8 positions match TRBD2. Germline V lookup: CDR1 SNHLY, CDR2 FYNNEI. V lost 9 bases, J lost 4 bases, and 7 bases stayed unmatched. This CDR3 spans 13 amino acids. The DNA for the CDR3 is TGTGCCAGTGGGACTAGAGGGGGAGAGACCCAGTACTTC. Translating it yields CASGTRGGETQYF.

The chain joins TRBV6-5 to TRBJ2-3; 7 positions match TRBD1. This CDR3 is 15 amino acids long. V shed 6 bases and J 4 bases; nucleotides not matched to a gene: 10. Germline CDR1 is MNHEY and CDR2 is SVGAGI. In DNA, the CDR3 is TGTGCCAGCAGGACAGGGTCTCTAGGCGCAGATACGCAGTATTTT. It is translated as CASRTGSLGADTQYF.

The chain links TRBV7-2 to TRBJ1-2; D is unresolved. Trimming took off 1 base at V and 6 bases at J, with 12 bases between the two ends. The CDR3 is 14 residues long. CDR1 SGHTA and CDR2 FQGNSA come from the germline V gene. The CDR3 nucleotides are TGTGCCAGCAGCTTAGAAACAGCAACTCATGGCTACACCTTC. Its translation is CASSLETATHGYTF.

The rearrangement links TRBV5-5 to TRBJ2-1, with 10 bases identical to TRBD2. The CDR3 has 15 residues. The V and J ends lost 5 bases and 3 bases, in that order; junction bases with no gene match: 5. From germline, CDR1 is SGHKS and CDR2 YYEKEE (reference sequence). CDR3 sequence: CASSSLAGFYNEQFF. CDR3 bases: TGTGCCAGCAGTTCACTAGCGGGGTTCTACAATGAGCAGTTCTTC.

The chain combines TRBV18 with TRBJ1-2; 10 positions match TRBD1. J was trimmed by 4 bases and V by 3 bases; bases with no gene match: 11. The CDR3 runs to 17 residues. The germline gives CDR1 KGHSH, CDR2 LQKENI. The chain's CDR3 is CASSPTQSGTGVYGYTF. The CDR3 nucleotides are TGTGCCAGCTCACCTACCCAATCCGGGACAGGGGTCTATGGCTACACCTTC.

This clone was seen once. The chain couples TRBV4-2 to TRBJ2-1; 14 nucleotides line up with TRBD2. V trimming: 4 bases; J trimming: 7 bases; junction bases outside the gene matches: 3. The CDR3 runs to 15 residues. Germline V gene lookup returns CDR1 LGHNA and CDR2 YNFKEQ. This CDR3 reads CASSPGLAGVNEQFF. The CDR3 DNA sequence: TGTGCCAGCAGCCCGGGACTAGCGGGAGTTAATGAGCAGTTCTTC.